These 28 T cell receptor beta chains originate from one sample sequenced in a study of blood T cell repertoires in COVID-19. Profiling relied on immunoSEQ multiplex PCR, and the TCRdb table lists in-frame clones only, not all of them. The profile shows 150,000 to 160,000 clones, about 86% of them singletons. The sequencing sample was made of peripheral blood. All receptors derive from a woman aged 55-69 years with acute or convalescent COVID-19.

This chain joins TRBV19 and TRBJ2-7; TRBD1 might be the D (6 bases). Germline CDR1 and CDR2: LNHDA and SQIVND (reference sequence). The ends were cut back, 6 bases at V and 5 bases at J, with 14 bases in the middle. This CDR3 comprises 13 residues. The CDR3 DNA sequence: TGTGCCAGTAGCAACCAGGGGCTCCACGAGCAGTACTTC. Translating it yields CASSNQGLHEQYF.

This clone was seen only once. The J gene is TRBJ2-6, the V gene TRBV19; D perhaps matches TRBD1 (6 bases). The CDR3 totals 14 residues. Trimming removed 9 bases at V and 1 base at J, with 10 bases between. From germline, CDR1 is LNHDA and CDR2 SQIVND (reference sequence). Written as DNA, the CDR3 is TGTGCCAGCCACAGGGAGTCTGGGGCCAACGTCCTGACTTTC. Protein product: CASHRESGANVLTF.

The chain carries TRBV5-1 and TRBJ1-1, with D tentatively TRBD1 (6 bases). Trimming shortened V by 4 bases and J by 4 bases, and 14 bases separated the two germline ends. The CDR3 covers 14 residues. Germline loops: CDR1 SGHRS, CDR2 YFSETQ. The CDR3 here is CASSAGQSGTEAFF. As DNA, the CDR3 is TGCGCCAGCAGCGCAGGACAGTCGGGCACTGAAGCTTTCTTT.

The CDR3 sequence: CASSRTRGTDTQYF. The CDR3 coding sequence is TGTGCCAGCAGCCGGACAAGGGGCACAGATACGCAGTATTTT. The chain recombines TRBV14 with TRBJ2-3; D perhaps matches TRBD1 (5 bases). Germline V CDR1 and CDR2: SGHDN, FVKESK. Trimming removed 4 bases from V and 1 base from J, with 9 bases in between. The CDR3 runs to 14 residues.

This clone has only one observation. This chain connects TRBV7-2 to TRBJ2-3; 10 bases line up with TRBD2. This CDR3 has 17 amino acids. CDR1 SGHTA and CDR2 FQGNSA come from the germline V gene. The V and J ends lost 6 bases and 2 bases, in that order; junction bases with no gene match: 11. DNA for the CDR3: TGTGCCAGCAGGACACAGGGGACTAGCGTGGTCACAGATACGCAGTATTTT. Protein sequence: CASRTQGTSVVTDTQYF.

This clone was picked up many times. This sequence joins TRBV18 and TRBJ1-6; 8 bases are a match to TRBD1. CDR3 length: 16 amino acids. Germline V gives CDR1 KGHSH, CDR2 LQKENI. Germline trimming cut 5 bases from V and 5 bases from J; bases unmatched to any gene: 8. The CDR3 is CASSVRTGNNNSPLHF. CDR3 DNA: TGTGCCAGCTCAGTGCGGACAGGGAACAATAATTCACCCCTCCACTTT.

The rearrangement links TRBV5-5 to TRBJ1-1; tentative D call: TRBD1 (5 bases). With 3 bases removed from V and 5 bases from J, the gap between germline ends came to 8 bases. There are 12 residues in the CDR3. The germline V gene encodes CDR1 SGHKS and CDR2 YYEKEE (reference sequence). The CDR3 protein is CASSWGGTEAFF. The CDR3 DNA sequence: TGTGCCAGCAGCTGGGGCGGAACTGAAGCTTTCTTT.

V and J are TRBV4-1 and TRBJ2-5; TRBD2 agrees at 12 bases. The ends lost 0 bases at V and 5 bases at J; junction bases unmatched: 10. Germline loops: CDR1 MGHRA, CDR2 YSYEKL. The CDR3 consists of 18 residues. The CDR3 DNA is TGCGCCAGCAGCCAAGATGGTCTAGCGGGGGGGCGAGGGGAGACCCAGTACTTC. It yields the protein CASSQDGLAGGRGETQYF.

This sequence joins TRBV5-4 and TRBJ1-1, with D possibly TRBD1 on 5 matching bases. CDR3 length: 15 amino acids. Trimming cost V 3 bases and J 4 bases, with 16 bases left between them. Germline V gene sequence: CDR1 SGHNT, CDR2 YYREEE (reference sequence). CDR3 amino acids: CASSWGGEGATEAFF. The CDR3, as DNA: TGTGCCAGCAGCTGGGGGGGTGAGGGTGCCACTGAAGCTTTCTTT.

In its sample, this clone was seen a few times. The chain has TRBV9 and TRBJ2-5, with 13 bases fitting TRBD2. Trimming at V came to 0 bases and at J to 2 bases, leaving 4 bases not matched to a gene. From germline, CDR1 is SGDLS and CDR2 YYNGEE. This CDR3 has 17 amino acids. The CDR3 protein is CASSVGLAGGTQETQYF. The CDR3 coding sequence is TGTGCCAGCAGCGTAGGACTAGCGGGGGGTACGCAAGAGACCCAGTACTTC.

This rearrangement joins TRBV7-6 to TRBJ1-2; the D gene is possibly TRBD1 (5 bases). V lost 2 bases and J 0 bases, leaving 16 bases between the germline ends. The CDR3 loop spans 17 amino acids. CDR1 SGHVS and CDR2 FNYEAQ come from the germline V gene. CDR3 region: CASSLLGGNTSNYGYTF. DNA of the CDR3: TGTGCCAGCAGCTTATTGGGGGGAAACACCTCTAACTATGGCTACACCTTC.

In this sample, this clone turned up once. The chain combines TRBV7-3 with TRBJ2-4, with 10 nucleotides matching TRBD1. V lost 2 bases and J lost 7; bases outside the gene matches: 8. In germline, CDR1 is SGHTA, CDR2 FQGTGA. The CDR3 is 16 residues long. CDR3 sequence: CASSLGVGTGANIQYF. Written as DNA, the CDR3 is TGTGCCAGCAGCTTAGGGGTCGGGACAGGGGCCAACATTCAGTACTTC.

The rearrangement joins TRBV12-2 to TRBJ2-2; TRBD1, as called in the table, went unchecked against the DNA. TRBV12-2 is a recognized pseudogene. The CDR3 is made up of 21 amino acids. For the CDR3, the DNA is TGTGCAAGTCGCCCAAAACGGACACGACAGGCGAGGTGTTCCAACACCGGGGAGCTGTTTTTT. Translating it yields CASRPKRTRQARCSNTGELFF.

V gene TRBV21-1 combines with J gene TRBJ1-1; TRBD1, the D gene given by the table, was not confirmed from the DNA. TRBV21-1 is noted as a pseudogene. CDR3 length: 15 amino acids. The CDR3 sequence: CASSNKPRQNTEAFF. In DNA, the CDR3 is TGTGCCAGCAGCAATAAGCCAAGACAGAACACTGAAGCTTTCTTT.

The chain is built from TRBV6-5 and TRBJ2-5, with D uncertain. V dropped 5 bases and J dropped 0 bases, with 10 bases sitting between them. The CDR3 length is 14 residues. Germline V CDR1 and CDR2: MNHEY, SVGAGI. This CDR3 reads CASSRLQYQETQYF. The DNA of the CDR3 is TGTGCCAGCAGTCGACTCCAGTACCAAGAGACCCAGTACTTC.

The V call is TRBV21-1, the J call TRBJ2-6; TRBD2, as called in the table, went unchecked against the DNA. TRBV21-1 is labeled a pseudogene. This CDR3 contains 17 residues. Written as DNA, the CDR3 is TGTGCCAGCAGCAAAGAGCGCAGCTGCTCTGGGGCCAACGTCCTGACTTTC. Amino acids: CASSKERSCSGANVLTF.

The rearrangement links TRBV6-5 to TRBJ1-3, with unresolved D. The CDR3 runs 16 residues. V was trimmed by 0 bases and J by 0 bases, leaving 9 bases between them. Germline V gene lookup returns CDR1 MNHEY and CDR2 SVGAGI. In nucleotides, the CDR3 is TGTGCCAGCAGTTACTCGGCAGGCAACTCTGGAAACACCATATATTTT. Translating it yields CASSYSAGNSGNTIYF.

The CDR3: CASSIQDRGHYSNQPQHF. The DNA of the CDR3 is TGTGCCAGTAGTATACAGGACAGGGGGCATTATAGCAATCAGCCCCAGCATTTT. The rearrangement links TRBV19 to TRBJ1-5; 11 positions match TRBD1. The CDR3 consists of 18 residues. The J segment lost 0 bases and the V segment lost 2 bases, leaving 6 bases of the junction unmatched. Germline loops: CDR1 LNHDA, CDR2 SQIVND (reference sequence). Variable domain in full (rest from reference TRBV19 and TRBJ1-5): DGGITQSPKYLFRKEGQNVTLSCEQNLNHDAMYWYRQDPGQGLRLIYYSQIVNDFQKGDIAEGYSVSREKKESFPLTVTSAQKNPTAFYLCASSIQDRGHYSNQPQHFGDGTRLSIL.

This chain uses TRBV3-1 (or the pseudogene TRBV3-2) with TRBJ2-7, with 9 bases matching TRBD2. Looked up from germline, CDR1 is LGHDT and CDR2 is YNNKEL (reference sequence). The CDR3 consists of 15 residues. The trim removed 0 bases at V and 6 bases at J, leaving 6 bases unmatched. The CDR3 is CASSQDWRGGREQYF. Here the CDR3 DNA reads TGTGCCAGCAGCCAAGATTGGCGGGGGGGCCGCGAGCAGTACTTC.

The chain carries TRBV5-1 and TRBJ1-4; D gene ambiguous. Germline CDR1 reads SGHRS; CDR2 reads YFSETQ. CDR3 length: 15 amino acids. The germline V and J ends were trimmed by 0 bases and 4 bases, with 10 bases remaining between them. For the CDR3, the DNA is TGCGCCAGCAGCTTGGCCTCCCCCCTTAATGAAAAACTGTTTTTT. This codes for CASSLASPLNEKLFF.

This chain connects TRBV19 to TRBJ1-1; TRBD1 is a possible D gene (6 bases). Looked up from germline, CDR1 is LNHDA and CDR2 is SQIVND (reference sequence). Between the trimmed V and J ends, which lost 3 bases and 5 bases, there was a span of 16 bases. CDR3 length: 15 residues. CDR3 loop: CASSIRQGSSTEAFF. DNA for the CDR3: TGTGCCAGTAGTATCCGTCAGGGGTCGAGTACTGAAGCTTTCTTT.

This clone has just a few counts. This rearrangement joins TRBV14 to TRBJ2-3; no reliable D call. Trimming took off 0 bases at V and 5 bases at J, with 6 bases between the two ends. The CDR3 extends over 13 amino acids. Germline loops: CDR1 SGHDN, CDR2 FVKESK. Written as DNA, the CDR3 is TGTGCCAGCAGCCAAGATCGGGTAGATACGCAGTATTTT. It codes for CASSQDRVDTQYF.

The chain carries TRBV28 and TRBJ2-7; TRBD1 is a possible D gene (5 bases). The germline V gene has CDR1 MDHEN and CDR2 SYDVKM. This CDR3 region has 14 residues. V dropped 5 bases and J dropped 5 bases, with 16 bases sitting between them. The CDR3 here is CASSGAPPKDEQYV. In DNA form, the CDR3 reads TGTGCCAGCAGTGGGGCCCCCCCGAAGGACGAGCAGTACGTC.

The J gene is TRBJ2-1, the V gene TRBV5-4; TRBD1 aligns across 7 bases. The V and J ends lost 4 bases and 1 base, in that order; junction bases with no gene match: 5. The CDR3 covers 15 residues. Germline CDR1 reads SGHNT; CDR2 reads YYREEE (reference sequence). The CDR3 sequence is CASSARQGSYNEQFF. In nucleotides, the CDR3 is TGTGCCAGCAGCGCGAGACAGGGATCCTACAATGAGCAGTTCTTC.

This clone came up a few times. This chain uses TRBV19 with TRBJ1-1; possibly TRBD1 for D (6 bases). The V gene lost 5 bases and the J gene lost 5 bases, with 18 bases spanning the gap. The CDR3 runs to 15 residues. Germline loops: CDR1 LNHDA, CDR2 SQIVND (reference sequence). The CDR3 DNA reads TGTGCCAGTAGTTTCCAGACAGGCGTGGAGACTGAAGCTTTCTTT. Protein product: CASSFQTGVETEAFF.

The sample holds a few counts of this clone. V usage is TRBV7-3 and J usage is TRBJ2-5; the D gene is possibly TRBD1 (6 bases). Per the germline V gene, CDR1 is SGHTA and CDR2 is FQGTGA. The CDR3 is 13 residues long. V was shortened by 6 bases and J by 5 bases, with 13 bases between the two germline ends. CDR3 loop: CASRSTGQETQYF. CDR3 sequence (DNA): TGTGCCAGCAGGTCCACAGGGCAGGAGACCCAGTACTTC.

The gene calls are TRBV5-1 and TRBJ2-3; 9 nucleotides line up with TRBD2. The CDR3 consists of 16 residues. Germline trimming cut 0 bases from V and 4 bases from J; bases unmatched to any gene: 6. Germline V gives CDR1 SGHRS, CDR2 YFSETQ. The DNA of the CDR3 is TGCGCCAGCAGCTTGGAGGCGGGGGGGCGAGCAGATACGCAGTATTTT. It codes for CASSLEAGGRADTQYF.

This rearrangement joins TRBV6-5 to TRBJ1-5; D gene unclear. The germline gives CDR1 MNHEY, CDR2 SVGAGI. The CDR3 contains 13 residues. The V end lost 8 bases, the J end lost 6 bases, and 14 bases lay between the germline ends. The CDR3 loop reads CASQRGLIQPQHF. The CDR3 nucleotides are TGTGCCAGCCAAAGAGGGTTGATTCAGCCCCAGCATTTT.